The 21 T cell receptor beta chains below come from one sample, sequenced in a study of T-cell memory formation after mild COVID-19. From the 5' RACE reads, TCRdb called clonotypes with MiXCR, one entry per CDR3 protein. The table shows about 620,000 distinct CDR3 sequences, with about a sixth occurring only once. Sequencing was done on a sample of PBMCs or a T cell subset sorted from them (not recorded which). Source of these receptors: an adult woman who had mild COVID-19 (a few samples of this study predate the infection). Cell type and time point are not known.

V is TRBV6-5 and J is TRBJ1-6, with no clear D. Trimming cost V 2 bases and J 7 bases, with 18 bases left between them. Germline V CDR1 and CDR2: MNHEY, SVGAGI. This CDR3 comprises 17 residues. Written as DNA, the CDR3 is TGTGCCAGCAGTTACGACATCCGACCCAACGGCAATTCACCCCTCCACTTT. Encoded protein: CASSYDIRPNGNSPLHF.

The V gene is TRBV10-3, the J gene TRBJ1-1, with 9 bases lining up with TRBD1. This CDR3 is built from 16 residues. J lost 4 bases, V lost 7 bases, and 13 bases had no gene match. Germline V lookup: CDR1 ENHRY, CDR2 SYGVKD. This chain's CDR3 is CAINRPGQGRGTEAFF. CDR3 nucleotide sequence: TGTGCCATCAATAGACCGGGACAGGGACGGGGCACTGAAGCTTTCTTT.

The chain links TRBV13 to TRBJ2-6, with D possibly being TRBD1 (6 bases). This CDR3 contains 16 residues. Germline CDR1 PRHDT, CDR2 FYEKMQ (reference sequence). The V end was cut by 2 bases, the J end by 2 bases, with 10 bases between. In nucleotides, the CDR3 is TGTGCCAGCAGCTTATTTGGGGGCGCTGGGGCCAACGTCCTGACTTTC. As protein: CASSLFGGAGANVLTF.

This clonotype was detected ten times or more. The CDR3 bases are TGTGCCAGCAGCGGACGGGACTACCAGTACCAAGAGACCCAGTACTTC. This translates into CASSGRDYQYQETQYF. V and J are TRBV3-1 and TRBJ2-5; 7 positions match TRBD2. Germline CDR1 LGHDT, CDR2 YNNKEL (reference sequence). The CDR3 has 16 residues. V was clipped by 5 bases and J by 0 bases; unmatched bases: 9.

The J gene is TRBJ1-5, the V gene TRBV7-9; 7 nucleotides align to TRBD1. Per the germline V gene, CDR1 is SEHNR and CDR2 is FQNEAQ (reference sequence). This CDR3 contains 15 residues. Losses at the gene ends were 5 bases for V and 0 bases for J; bases not matched to a gene: 4. The CDR3 here is CASSPGQNSNQPQHF. CDR3 in DNA: TGTGCCAGCAGCCCGGGACAGAATAGCAATCAGCCCCAGCATTTT.

V is TRBV12-3 or TRBV12-4 and J is TRBJ2-1; D is perhaps TRBD2 (7 bases). CDR3 length equals 14 residues. Trimming cost V 5 bases and J 4 bases, with 12 bases left between them. DNA of the CDR3: TGTGCCAGCAGTACGGGGGGCGGATACAATGAGCAGTTCTTC. Translation gives CASSTGGGYNEQFF.

This clonotype was recorded a few times. This sequence joins TRBV4-1 and TRBJ2-1, with D possibly TRBD1 on 6 matching bases. The CDR3 extends over 19 amino acids. Germline V CDR1 and CDR2: MGHRA, YSYEKL. Trimming took off 4 bases at V and 6 bases at J, with 28 bases between the two ends. The DNA of the CDR3 is TGCGCCAGCAGCCCAAATAGGGACACCATGCTCCGGCAGGGCAATGAGCAGTTCTTC. Translating it yields CASSPNRDTMLRQGNEQFF.

J is TRBJ2-2 and V is TRBV6-5; TRBD2 aligns across 7 bases. V gave up 4 bases and J gave up 4 bases; unmatched junction bases: 9. This CDR3 spans 16 amino acids. Germline V gene data show CDR1 as MNHEY and CDR2 as SVGAGI. The CDR3 bases are TGTGCCAGCAGTTTCTCCGGGACTATCTCCACCGGGGAGCTGTTTTTT. It yields the protein CASSFSGTISTGELFF.

This clonotype has ten or more counts. The chain uses TRBV5-6 and TRBJ2-3; no clear D gene. V shed 2 bases and J shed 1 base, with 8 bases lying between them. CDR1 is SGHDT and CDR2 is YYEEEE in the germline V gene. The CDR3 is made up of 14 amino acids. DNA for the CDR3: TGTGCCAGCAGCTTCGGTCTCGGCACAGATACGCAGTATTTT. Protein sequence: CASSFGLGTDTQYF.

This clonotype has only a few counts. A junction boundary mismatches the germline segment, possibly from a read error. V is TRBV7-7 and J is TRBJ2-1; D might be TRBD1 or TRBD2, each matching 6 bases. Germline CDR1 is SSHAT and CDR2 is FNYEAQ (reference sequence). This CDR3 comprises 16 residues. The CDR3 protein is CASSLGASAGYNEQFF. The CDR3 DNA reads as TGTGCTAGCAGCTTGGGGGCTAGCGCGGGCTACAATGAGCAGTTCTTC.

In this sample, this clonotype turned up many times. The chain joins TRBV7-3 to TRBJ2-1; D not resolved. Looked up from germline, CDR1 is SGHTA and CDR2 is FQGTGA. The CDR3 runs to 14 residues. V was shortened by 5 bases and J by 5 bases, with 13 bases between the two germline ends. In DNA, the CDR3 is TGTGCCAGCAGCATACATTGGGCAGACAATGAGCAGTTCTTC. Its translation is CASSIHWADNEQFF.

The gene calls are TRBV7-9 and TRBJ2-7, with 7 bases lining up with TRBD1. From germline, CDR1 is SEHNR and CDR2 FQNEAQ (reference sequence). The CDR3 length is 13 residues. The V segment lost 3 bases and the J segment 5 bases; nucleotides outside the gene matches: 4. CDR3 amino acids: CASSLSGGDEQYF. The DNA for the CDR3 is TGTGCCAGCAGCTTGTCAGGGGGAGACGAGCAGTACTTC. Based on the CDR3 plus reference TRBV7-9 and TRBJ2-7, the full variable domain is DTGVSQNPRHKITKRGQNVTFRCDPISEHNRLYWYRQTLGQGPEFLTYFQNEAQLEKSRLLSDRFSAERPKGSFSTLEIQRTEQGDSAMYLCASSLSGGDEQYFGPGTRLTVT.

This sequence joins TRBV20-1 and TRBJ2-1; no firm D call. Germline V gene sequence: CDR1 DFQATT, CDR2 SNEGSKA (reference sequence). V was clipped by 0 bases and J by 2 bases, with 14 bases between them. The CDR3 consists of 16 residues. CDR3 residues: CSARDMVSFPYNEQFF. The CDR3 nucleotides read TGCAGTGCTAGAGATATGGTCAGTTTCCCCTACAATGAGCAGTTCTTC.

The chain has TRBV6-5 and TRBJ2-7; tentatively, D is TRBD1 (6 bases). Germline CDR1 is MNHEY and CDR2 is SVGAGI. CDR3 size: 14 residues. Trimming took off 0 bases at V and 3 bases at J, with 9 bases between the two ends. The CDR3 spells CASSYSKDSYEQYF. CDR3 DNA sequence: TGTGCCAGCAGTTACTCCAAGGACAGCTACGAGCAGTACTTC.

Concerning this clonotype itself: One end of the junction does not line up with germline, which may come from a read error. The chain recombines TRBV5-4 with TRBJ2-3; 13 nucleotides match TRBD2. Germline values: CDR1 SGHNT, CDR2 YYREEE (reference sequence). The CDR3 spans 13 residues. The CDR3 region has the DNA TGTGCCAGCAGCCAAGGACTAGCGGGAGAAGTGGATTTT. It yields the protein CASSQGLAGEVDF.

CDR3 sequence reads: CASSSRGQGQTRAAFF. Written as DNA, the CDR3 is TGTGCCAGCAGCTCCAGAGGACAGGGGCAAACGCGTGCGGCTTTCTTT. V and J are TRBV7-9 and TRBJ1-1; 9 nucleotides line up with TRBD1. Germline values: CDR1 SEHNR, CDR2 FQNEAQ (reference sequence). The CDR3 extends over 16 amino acids. V lost 4 bases, J lost 11 bases, and 17 bases stayed unmatched. Using reference TRBV7-9 and TRBJ1-1 for the parts outside the CDR3, the full variable domain is DTGVSQNPRHKITKRGQNVTFRCDPISEHNRLYWYRQTLGQGPEFLTYFQNEAQLEKSRLLSDRFSAERPKGSFSTLEIQRTEQGDSAMYLCASSSRGQGQTRAAFFGQGTRLTVV.

This rearrangement joins TRBV7-9 to TRBJ2-1, with 9 bases lining up with TRBD2. CDR3 size: 15 residues. The germline V gene has CDR1 SEHNR and CDR2 FQNEAQ (reference sequence). The V gene end was trimmed by 3 bases and the J gene end by 6 bases; junction bases not matched to a gene: 6. CDR3 in amino acids: CASSFVAGVPNEQFF. CDR3 sequence (DNA): TGTGCCAGCAGCTTCGTAGCGGGAGTCCCCAATGAGCAGTTCTTC.

This clonotype has more than one count but fewer than ten. The chain combines TRBV7-8 with TRBJ1-1; TRBD1 is a possible D gene (5 bases). CDR1 and CDR2 (germline): SGHVS, FQNEAQ. This CDR3 has 14 residues. The V end lost 5 bases, the J end lost 2 bases, and 12 bases lay between the germline ends. The CDR3 DNA sequence: TGTGCCAGCAGCGGAGCAACAGGAAACACTGAAGCTTTCTTT. Translating it yields CASSGATGNTEAFF.

This clonotype has only a few counts. The V call is TRBV28, the J call TRBJ2-3, with D tentatively TRBD1 (6 bases). Trimming removed 5 bases from V and 6 bases from J, with 15 bases in between. Per germline, CDR1 MDHEN and CDR2 SYDVKM. The CDR3 sequence is 14 residues long. CDR3 sequence: CASSEDRTEDTQYF. CDR3 nucleotide sequence: TGTGCCAGCAGTGAAGACAGGACGGAGGATACGCAGTATTTT.

This clonotype was counted between two and nine times. The chain recombines TRBV20-1 with TRBJ2-1; tentatively, D is TRBD1 or TRBD2 (5 bases each). Trimming took 3 bases from V and 0 from J, leaving 12 bases between them. The CDR3 contains 15 residues. Germline V CDR1 and CDR2: DFQATT, SNEGSKA (reference sequence). CDR3 region: CSASGTLVSYNEQFF. DNA for the CDR3: TGCAGTGCTAGTGGGACGCTCGTCTCCTACAATGAGCAGTTCTTC.

In its sample, this clonotype was seen a few times. V is TRBV18 and J is TRBJ2-7; 12 nucleotides line up with TRBD2. The CDR3 length is 16 residues. V lost 3 bases to trimming and J lost 3 bases; unmatched junction nucleotides: 6. The germline CDR1 and CDR2 sequences are KGHSH and LQKENI. The chain's CDR3 is CASSPPGLAGFYEQYF. CDR3 coding DNA: TGTGCCAGCTCACCCCCGGGACTAGCGGGCTTCTACGAGCAGTACTTC.